This section outlines one T cell receptor beta chain sequence together with its context. Clones were read by immunoSEQ multiplex PCR, and TCRdb kept only the in-frame ones, dropping some. Of over 65,000 clones listed, roughly 80% are singletons. This CDR3 comprises 12 residues. CDR1 and CDR2 from the germline V gene are SGHVS and FQNEAQ. Trimming pared 5 bases from V and 6 bases from J, leaving 11 bases between. These data belong to a study of OX40 agonist ivuxolimab in advanced cancers. The chain has TRBV7-8 and TRBJ2-7; D is unresolved. The TCR originated in an adult with an advanced solid tumor such as melanoma, head and neck, liver or kidney cancer. The starting material was CD4+ or CD8+ T cells sorted from blood, obtained in a trial of the OX40 agonist ivuxolimab. The CDR3 bases are TGTGCCAGCAGCCCGACCCTCTTCGAGCAGTACTTC. Protein: CASSPTLFEQYF.